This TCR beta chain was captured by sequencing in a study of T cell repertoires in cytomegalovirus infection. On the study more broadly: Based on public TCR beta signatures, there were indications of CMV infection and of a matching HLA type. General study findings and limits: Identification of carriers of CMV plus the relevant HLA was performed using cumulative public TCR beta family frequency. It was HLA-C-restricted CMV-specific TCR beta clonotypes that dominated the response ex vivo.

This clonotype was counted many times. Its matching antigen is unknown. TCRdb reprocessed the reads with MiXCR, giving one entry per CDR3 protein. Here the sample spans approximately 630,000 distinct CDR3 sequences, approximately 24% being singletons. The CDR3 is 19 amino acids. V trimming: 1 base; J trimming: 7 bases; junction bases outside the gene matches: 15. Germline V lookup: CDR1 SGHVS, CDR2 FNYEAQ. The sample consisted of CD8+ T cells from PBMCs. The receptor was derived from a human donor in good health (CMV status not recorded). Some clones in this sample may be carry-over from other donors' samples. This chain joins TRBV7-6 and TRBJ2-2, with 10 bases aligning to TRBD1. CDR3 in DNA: TGTGCCAGCAGCTTAGTAAGGACGCCGGGACAGGGGCTCGGCGGGGAGCTGTTTTTT. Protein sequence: CASSLVRTPGQGLGGELFF.